This T cell receptor beta chain was sequenced in a study of blood T cell repertoires in COVID-19. Per the authors' pipeline: Reference gene primer amplification in the assay estimated nucleated cell counts. The assay was immunoSEQ multiplex PCR, and TCRdb's table has in-frame clones only and misses some. The D gene and trimming were derived from the DNA, and the V and J assignments and clone size from that table. Of under 80,000 clones in the sample, about 80% were seen once. The CDR3 totals 16 residues. Germline assignment: CDR1 SGHDT and CDR2 YYEEEE. Trimming shortened V by 2 bases and J by 10 bases, and 19 bases separated the two germline ends.

This receptor was taken from a human donor in a cohort sampled during active COVID-19. The sample taken for sequencing was peripheral blood. The V gene is TRBV5-6, the J gene TRBJ1-6; the D gene is possibly TRBD1 (6 bases). The CDR3 bases are TGTGCCAGCAGCTTAGGCGGGGGCCTCGGAGGATCACCCCTCCACTTT. Its protein is CASSLGGGLGGSPLHF.